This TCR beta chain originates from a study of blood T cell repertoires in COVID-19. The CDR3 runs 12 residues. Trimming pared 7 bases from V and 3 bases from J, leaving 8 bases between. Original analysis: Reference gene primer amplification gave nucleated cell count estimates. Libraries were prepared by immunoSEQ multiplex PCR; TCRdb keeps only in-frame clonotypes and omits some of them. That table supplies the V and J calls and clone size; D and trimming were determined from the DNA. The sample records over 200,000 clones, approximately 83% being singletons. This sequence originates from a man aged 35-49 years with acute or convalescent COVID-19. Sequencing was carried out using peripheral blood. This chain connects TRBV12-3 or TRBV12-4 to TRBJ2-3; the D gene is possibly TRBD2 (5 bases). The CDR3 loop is CASNRGTDTQYF. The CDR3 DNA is TGTGCCAGCAACCGGGGTACAGATACGCAGTATTTT.